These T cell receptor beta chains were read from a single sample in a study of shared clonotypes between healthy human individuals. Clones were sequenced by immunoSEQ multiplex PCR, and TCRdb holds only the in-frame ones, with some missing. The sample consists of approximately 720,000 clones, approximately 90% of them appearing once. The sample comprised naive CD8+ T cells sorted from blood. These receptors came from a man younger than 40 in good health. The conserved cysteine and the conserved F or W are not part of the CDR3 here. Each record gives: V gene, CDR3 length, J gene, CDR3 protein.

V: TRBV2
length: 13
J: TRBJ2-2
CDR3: ASSLLSDRVGELF

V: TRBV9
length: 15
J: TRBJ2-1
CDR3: ASSVVGSTSGAGEQF

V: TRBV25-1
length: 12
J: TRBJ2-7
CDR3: ASSEYSGSYEQY

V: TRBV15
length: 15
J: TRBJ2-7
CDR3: ATSRPKDGDISYEQY

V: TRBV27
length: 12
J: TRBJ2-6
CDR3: ASRDRSGANVLT

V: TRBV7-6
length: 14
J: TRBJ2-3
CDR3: ASSFTTEFSTDTQY

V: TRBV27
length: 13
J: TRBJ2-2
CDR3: ASSLRLGNTGELF

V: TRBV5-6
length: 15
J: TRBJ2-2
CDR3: ASRPKDRAIMGGELF

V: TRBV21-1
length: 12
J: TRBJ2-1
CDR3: APSPGSEGNEQF

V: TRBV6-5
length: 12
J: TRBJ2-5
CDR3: ASSYSEGGETQY